The next 25 T cell receptor beta chains were all read from a single sample in a study of identical twins. TCRdb reanalysed the 5' RACE reads using MiXCR and keeps one entry per CDR3 protein. Counted here are roughly 1,500,000 distinct CDR3 sequences, around 29% occurring once; the ten biggest clones make up about 0.27%. The source material was cord blood. These receptors were obtained from a newborn girl in good health.

In this sample, this clonotype turned up many times. The CDR3 nucleotides read TGCAGCGTTGAAGGGGAAGGGTCTGGCTACACCTTC. Translated, it gives CSVEGEGSGYTF. J is TRBJ1-2 and V is TRBV29-1, with D unclear. Looked up from germline, CDR1 is SQVTM and CDR2 is ANQGSEA. V was shortened by 1 base and J by 7 bases, with 10 bases between the two germline ends. This CDR3 has 12 amino acids. The full variable domain, its missing parts supplied by reference TRBV29-1 and TRBJ1-2, is SAVISQKPSRDICQRGTSLTIQCQVDSQVTMMFWYRQQPGQSLTLIATANQGSEATYESGFVIDKFPISRPNLTFSTLTVSNMSPEDSSIYLCSVEGEGSGYTFGSGTRLTVV.

This clonotype was counted a few times. This chain uses TRBV6-1 with TRBJ2-4; D remains unclear. The germline gives CDR1 MNHNS, CDR2 SASEGT. The CDR3 is made up of 13 amino acids. Trimming left V 1 base short and J 1 base short, with 2 bases between. This CDR3 reads CASSEVAKNIQYF. CDR3 DNA sequence: TGTGCCAGCAGTGAAGTGGCCAAAAACATTCAGTACTTC.

The chain carries TRBV6-1 and TRBJ1-1; 11 nucleotides align to TRBD1. With 6 bases clipped from V and 6 bases from J, the junction kept 6 bases outside the gene matches. This CDR3 is built from 14 residues. Germline V gene data show CDR1 as MNHNS and CDR2 as SASEGT. The CDR3 loop reads CASRGTGGFAEAFF. The CDR3 DNA reads as TGTGCCAGCAGGGGGACAGGGGGTTTCGCTGAAGCTTTCTTT.

V and J are TRBV9 and TRBJ2-5; 8 bases agree with TRBD2. Germline assignment: CDR1 SGDLS and CDR2 YYNGEE. The V gene end was trimmed by 4 bases and the J gene end by 11 bases; junction bases not matched to a gene: 19. The CDR3 covers 16 residues. Written as DNA, the CDR3 is TGTGCCAGCAGCCCGCGAGCGGGAGAGCATCCACTTGAGCAGTACTTC. This codes for CASSPRAGEHPLEQYF.

This clonotype was observed a handful of times. The CDR3: CASSLGVKAFF. CDR3 nucleotides: TGTGCCAGCAGCTTGGGTGTTAAAGCTTTCTTT. The rearrangement uses TRBV5-8 and TRBJ1-1; D gene ambiguous. The ends were cut back, 0 bases at V and 9 bases at J, with 6 bases in the middle. Germline loops: CDR1 SGHTS, CDR2 YDEGEE. The length of the CDR3 is 11 residues.

This clonotype was detected a few times. The V and J genes are TRBV15 and TRBJ2-3; D ambiguous. The CDR3 totals 18 residues. CDR1 and CDR2 (germline): LNHNV, YYDKDF (reference sequence). Deletions cut 1 base from V and 0 bases from J, with 17 bases between. CDR3 DNA sequence: TGTGCCACCAGCAGAGTCCTGAGTAGGCGTACCAGCACAGATACGCAGTATTTT. It yields the protein CATSRVLSRRTSTDTQYF.

The CDR3 sequence: CATSDLEQDEAFF. The DNA of the CDR3 is TGTGCCACCAGTGATTTAGAACAGGATGAAGCTTTCTTT. The chain uses TRBV24-1 and TRBJ1-1; perhaps TRBD1 as D (5 bases). The CDR3 is 13 residues long. From germline, CDR1 is KGHDR and CDR2 SFDVKD. V was clipped by 1 base and J by 7 bases, with 9 bases between them.

This clonotype was seen a few times. The chain recombines TRBV27 with TRBJ1-6; D is uncertain. The ends were cut back, 3 bases at V and 5 bases at J, with 11 bases in the middle. The CDR3 loop spans 15 amino acids. Germline V CDR1 and CDR2: MNHEY, SMNVEV (reference sequence). Here the CDR3 reads CASSFGQLDNSPLHF. In DNA form, the CDR3 reads TGTGCCAGCAGTTTCGGGCAGCTAGATAATTCACCCCTCCACTTT.

The chain combines TRBV4-2 with TRBJ2-7; 9 nucleotides align to TRBD1. Germline CDR1 is LGHNA and CDR2 is YNFKEQ. The length of the CDR3 is 15 residues. V lost 3 bases to trimming and J lost 4 bases; unmatched junction nucleotides: 7. Here the CDR3 DNA reads TGTGCCAGCAGCCATCGGACAGGGGTTACGTACGAGCAGTACTTC. Protein sequence: CASSHRTGVTYEQYF.

Note on this clonotype: This may come from a read error, since a much larger clone is one base off. This chain uses TRBV10-3 with TRBJ2-7; 11 nucleotides line up with TRBD1. Trimming took 0 bases from V and 5 from J; bases not matched to a gene: 6. Germline V gives CDR1 ENHRY, CDR2 SYGVKD. The CDR3 sequence is 16 residues long. The CDR3 nucleotides are TGTGCCATCAGTGAGTCGAGGGGGACAGGGGGAAACGAGCAGTACTTC. Amino acid sequence: CAISESRGTGGNEQYF.

The chain recombines TRBV6-1 with TRBJ2-7; a weak D match, TRBD2 (5 bases). The CDR3 length is 15 residues. Per the germline V gene, CDR1 is MNHNS and CDR2 is SASEGT. V was pared by 7 bases and J by 0 bases, with 16 bases between. DNA for the CDR3: TGTGCCAGCAACGGAGGTTCCTCGATCTCCTACGAGCAGTACTTC. Translating gives CASNGGSSISYEQYF.

DNA for the CDR3: TGTGCCAGCAGCTTAGTTAAGGGGCTCCCGAACACTGAAGCTTTCTTT. It translates to CASSLVKGLPNTEAFF. The gene calls are TRBV11-2 and TRBJ1-1, with D tentatively TRBD1 (5 bases). Germline CDR1 and CDR2: SGHAT and FQNNGV. The CDR3 is 16 amino acids. V was clipped by 1 base and J by 1 base, with 13 bases between them.

This clonotype was recorded many times. This chain joins TRBV29-1 and TRBJ2-6, with D unresolved. The CDR3 runs 14 residues. The V end lost 5 bases, the J end lost 0 bases, and 8 bases lay between the germline ends. CDR1 and CDR2 from the germline V gene are SQVTM and ANQGSEA. The CDR3 spells CSVYLHSGANVLTF. CDR3 DNA sequence: TGCAGCGTTTACCTTCACTCTGGGGCCAACGTCCTGACTTTC.

This clonotype was picked up a small number of times. The chain has TRBV6-6 and TRBJ2-5; 10 bases line up with TRBD2. CDR3 length equals 17 residues. From germline, CDR1 is MNHNY and CDR2 SVGAGI (reference sequence). J was trimmed by 2 bases and V by 0 bases; bases with no gene match: 6. The CDR3 DNA follows: TGTGCCAGCAGTTACTCGATATTAGCGGGAGGACAAGAGACCCAGTACTTC. Its protein is CASSYSILAGGQETQYF.

Of note for this clonotype: The junction and the germline gene differ at one end; a read error may be behind it. This chain joins TRBV6-1 and TRBJ2-7; TRBD1 agrees at 9 bases. Germline CDR1 and CDR2: MNHNS and SASEGT. The CDR3 extends over 15 amino acids. CDR3 region: CASSVIGTGSYEQYF. The DNA of the CDR3 is TGTGCCAGCAGTGTAATAGGGACAGGGTCCTATGAGCAGTACTTC.

This clonotype has just a few counts. The chain recombines TRBV20-1 with TRBJ1-2, with D uncertain. In germline, CDR1 is DFQATT, CDR2 SNEGSKA (reference sequence). This CDR3 has 13 amino acids. Trimming removed 4 bases from V and 0 bases from J, with 9 bases in between. CDR3 sequence reads: CSATIDPNYGYTF. CDR3 coding DNA: TGCAGTGCTACTATAGACCCTAACTATGGCTACACCTTC.

This clonotype occurred a few times. The J gene is TRBJ1-1, the V gene TRBV10-3, with a tentative D call TRBD1 (5 bases). The CDR3 runs 13 residues. Germline lookup yields CDR1 ENHRY and CDR2 SYGVKD. The ends were cut back, 5 bases at V and 2 bases at J, with 9 bases in the middle. This CDR3 reads CAISLRDNTEAFF. Here the CDR3 DNA reads TGTGCCATCAGTCTCCGGGACAACACTGAAGCTTTCTTT.

This clonotype was counted only a few times. This rearrangement joins TRBV6-5 to TRBJ1-2; D not resolved. Germline assignment: CDR1 MNHEY and CDR2 SVGAGI. Deletions cut 8 bases from V and 0 bases from J, with 10 bases between. This CDR3 has 13 amino acids. The CDR3: CASGSQANYGYTF. The DNA of the CDR3 is TGTGCCAGCGGATCCCAGGCTAACTATGGCTACACCTTC.

V is TRBV10-1 and J is TRBJ2-5, with TRBD1 matching 7 bases. From germline, CDR1 is WNHNN and CDR2 SYGVQD (reference sequence). The CDR3 length is 14 residues. V lost 4 bases and J lost 2; bases outside the gene matches: 4. CDR3 in amino acids: CASSVQGNQETQYF. The CDR3 DNA reads as TGCGCCAGCAGTGTACAGGGGAATCAAGAGACCCAGTACTTC.

The chain is built from TRBV7-9 and TRBJ1-4; D unclear. The CDR3 length is 12 residues. The ends were cut back, 5 bases at V and 6 bases at J, with 7 bases in the middle. Germline V gene sequence: CDR1 SEHNR, CDR2 FQNEAQ (reference sequence). CDR3 sequence reads: CASSPTDEKLFF. As DNA, the CDR3 is TGTGCCAGCAGCCCTACTGATGAAAAACTGTTTTTT.

This clonotype was seen only once. The V call is TRBV5-1, the J call TRBJ2-3; 10 positions match TRBD2. CDR3 length: 17 residues. V shed 3 bases, J shed 7 bases, and the junction held 14 bases outside the gene matches. The germline CDR1 and CDR2 sequences are SGHRS and YFSETQ. The CDR3 here is CASSSQPAGGLIYTQYF. In DNA form, the CDR3 reads TGCGCCAGCAGCTCCCAGCCAGCGGGGGGGCTTATCTATACGCAGTATTTT.

With regard to this clonotype: This may be a read error: a much more frequent sequence differs by one nucleotide. The chain recombines TRBV6-2 or TRBV6-3 with TRBJ2-7; 7 bases agree with TRBD1. Germline CDR1 reads MNHEY; CDR2 reads SVGEGT. Trimming removed 2 bases from V and 7 bases from J; junction bases left unmatched: 11. The CDR3 totals 15 residues. Here the CDR3 DNA reads TGTGCCAGCAGTTACAGTCCCGAGACAGGGAATGAGCAGTACTTC. It codes for CASSYSPETGNEQYF.

As regards this clonotype: At one end the junction does not follow the germline gene, possibly because of a read error. This chain links TRBV29-1 with TRBJ1-4; unclear D gene. The CDR3 has 16 residues. Germline V gene data show CDR1 as SQVTM and CDR2 as ANQGSEA. The CDR3 loop is CSVVRPGHPTNEKMFF. The CDR3 DNA follows: TGCAGCGTTGTAAGACCCGGGCACCCAACTAATGAAAAAATGTTTTTT.

The V gene is TRBV4-1, the J gene TRBJ2-7; 7 bases fit TRBD2. Germline values: CDR1 MGHRA, CDR2 YSYEKL. V gave up 4 bases and J gave up 5 bases; unmatched junction bases: 5. CDR3 length: 13 residues. The CDR3 reads CASSRTRFNEQYF. For the CDR3, the DNA is TGCGCCAGCAGCCGGACTAGGTTTAACGAGCAGTACTTC.

The V and J genes are TRBV7-2 and TRBJ2-5; TRBD2 aligns across 10 bases. Germline V CDR1 and CDR2: SGHTA, FQGNSA. CDR3 length equals 16 residues. Trimming took 6 bases from V and 11 from J; bases not matched to a gene: 18. CDR3 in DNA: TGTGCCAGCAGACATCCGGGACTAGCGCGGATCAATGAGCAGTACTTC. Its translation: CASRHPGLARINEQYF.